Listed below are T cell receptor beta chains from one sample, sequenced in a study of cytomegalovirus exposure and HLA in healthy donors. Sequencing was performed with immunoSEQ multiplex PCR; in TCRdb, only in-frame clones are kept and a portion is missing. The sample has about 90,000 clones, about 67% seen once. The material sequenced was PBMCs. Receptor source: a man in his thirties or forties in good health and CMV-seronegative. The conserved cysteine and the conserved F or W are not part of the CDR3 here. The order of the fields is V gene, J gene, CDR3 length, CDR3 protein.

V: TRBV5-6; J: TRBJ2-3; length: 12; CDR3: ASSFSPLADTQY
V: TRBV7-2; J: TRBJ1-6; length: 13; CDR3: ASSLVWQGNSPLH
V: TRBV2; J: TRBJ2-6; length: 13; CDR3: ASSLEGAGANVLT
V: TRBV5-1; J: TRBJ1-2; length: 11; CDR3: ASSFGQNYGYT
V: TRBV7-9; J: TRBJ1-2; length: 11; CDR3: ASSLQGGYGYT
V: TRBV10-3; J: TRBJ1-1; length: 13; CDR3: AISDGRGLGTEAF
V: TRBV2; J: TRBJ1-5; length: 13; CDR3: ASRVDRAGNQPQH
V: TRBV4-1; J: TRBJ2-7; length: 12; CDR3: ASSQGTGDYEQY
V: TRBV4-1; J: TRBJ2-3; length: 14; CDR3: ASSPQTEPITDTQY
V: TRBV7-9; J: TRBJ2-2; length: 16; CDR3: ASSSRATGLPNTGELF
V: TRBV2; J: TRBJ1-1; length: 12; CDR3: ASTVTGMNTEAF
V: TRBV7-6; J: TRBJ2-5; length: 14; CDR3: ASSSYGQGDGETQY
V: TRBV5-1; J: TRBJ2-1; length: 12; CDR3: ASSQGQELRKEF
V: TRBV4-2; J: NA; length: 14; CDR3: ASSQDESGGAYEQY
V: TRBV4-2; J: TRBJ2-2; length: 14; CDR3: ASSPRREASTGELF
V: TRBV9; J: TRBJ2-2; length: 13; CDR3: ASRTGSTNTGELF
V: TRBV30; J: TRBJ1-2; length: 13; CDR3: AWIIPGQGWNGYT
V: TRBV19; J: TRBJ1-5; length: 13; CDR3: ASHHGRGFNQPQH
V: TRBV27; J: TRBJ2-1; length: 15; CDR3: ASSLAGLAGSDQEQF
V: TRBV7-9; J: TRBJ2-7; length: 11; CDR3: ASSLSPSYEQY
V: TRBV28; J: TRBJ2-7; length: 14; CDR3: ASRSSTGAGRYEQY
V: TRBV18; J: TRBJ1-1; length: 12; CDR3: ASSPEVLNTEAF
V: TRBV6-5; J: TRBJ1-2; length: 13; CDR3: ASSPPGGINYGYT
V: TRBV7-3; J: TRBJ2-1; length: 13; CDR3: ASSPGLAGAGEQF
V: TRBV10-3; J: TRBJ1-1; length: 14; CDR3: AISEPTDRGGTEAF
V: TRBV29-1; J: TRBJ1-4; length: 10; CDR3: SPGVKEEKLF
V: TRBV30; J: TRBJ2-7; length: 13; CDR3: AWTRTSVSSYEQY